The rows below give T cell receptor beta chains drawn from one sample of a study of blood T cells in healthy people across ages. Each CDR3 protein is one row after TCRdb ran MiXCR on the 5' RACE reads. The sample includes around 1,800,000 distinct CDR3 sequences, about 39% seen only once; the top ten take 23%. Material for sequencing was blood. The origin of the receptors is a human donor in good health. The CDR3 runs from the conserved cysteine through the conserved F or W. Each record gives: D gene, J gene, V gene, clone size, CDR3 protein, CDR3 DNA. A D gene is named only where the DNA matches it firmly. Size is omitted from some rows. Given values are once, few, many or a class for expanded clones.

. TRBJ2-3 TRBV20-1 . CSGGGQSTSTDTQYF TGCAGTGGTGGGGGGCAGTCGACTAGCACAGATACGCAGTATTTT
. TRBJ2-7 TRBV27 . CASSSYSSEPYEQYF TGTGCCAGCAGTTCCTACAGTAGCGAACCCTACGAGCAGTACTTC
. TRBJ1-2 TRBV12-3/TRBV12-4 few CASSSHLGGGIGYTF TGTGCCAGCAGTTCCCACCTTGGGGGGGGTATAGGCTACACCTTC
. TRBJ2-3 TRBV14 . CASSQDGFLSTDTQYF TGTGCCAGCAGCCAAGATGGTTTCCTGAGCACAGATACGCAGTATTTT
TRBD2 TRBJ2-3 TRBV6-2/TRBV6-3 few CASSPLAGGRLDF TGTGCCAGCAGTCCACTAGCGGGGGGCCGTTTGGATTTT
. TRBJ2-7 TRBV7-9 . CASSLGWSEQYF TGTGCCAGCAGCTTAGGCTGGTCGGAGCAGTACTTC
. TRBJ1-4 TRBV3-1 once CASSQVWTATNEKLFF TGTGCCAGCAGCCAAGTATGGACTGCAACCAATGAAAAACTGTTTTTT
. TRBJ2-3 TRBV7-2 few CASSRDGISSSTDTQYF TGTGCCAGCAGCCGAGACGGGATTAGTTCTAGCACAGATACGCAGTATTTT
TRBD2 TRBJ2-3 TRBV12-3/TRBV12-4 . CASSFSGGAYF TGTGCCAGCAGCTTTAGCGGGGGCGCGTATTTT
. TRBJ2-5 TRBV29-1 . CSAEGGLEGTQYF TGCAGCGCCGAGGGGGGCCTCGAAGGGACCCAGTACTTC
TRBD1 TRBJ1-4 TRBV12-3/TRBV12-4 . CASSSQGTGGDKLFF TGTGCCAGCAGTTCCCAAGGGACAGGGGGCGATAAACTGTTTTTT
. TRBJ2-3 TRBV12-3/TRBV12-4 few CASSFSIPGGTDTQYF TGTGCCAGCAGTTTCTCTATCCCCGGGGGCACAGATACGCAGTATTTT
. TRBJ2-2 TRBV6-2/TRBV6-3 . CASSRLVTGELFF TGTGCCAGCAGTCGACTAGTTACCGGGGAGCTGTTTTTT
TRBD1 TRBJ1-2 TRBV24-1 few CATSDYTGAYGYTF TGTGCCACCAGTGACTATACAGGGGCCTATGGCTACACCTTC
. TRBJ2-3 TRBV15 . CATSRDLTGDTQYF TGTGCCACCAGCAGAGATTTGACGGGAGATACGCAGTATTTT
TRBD1 TRBJ1-2 TRBV7-8 few CASSRDRDRGDQSGYTF TGTGCCAGCAGCAGAGACCGGGACAGGGGGGATCAAAGTGGCTACACCTTC
. TRBJ1-2 TRBV5-5 . CASSLQQVYGYTF TGTGCCAGCAGCTTGCAACAGGTTTATGGCTACACCTTC
. TRBJ2-5 TRBV7-9 . CASSRVARWETQYF TGTGCCAGCAGCCGTGTTGCGCGATGGGAGACCCAGTACTTC
. TRBJ1-6 TRBV7-9 . CASSPAGDNSPLHF TGTGCCAGCAGCCCAGCAGGAGATAATTCACCCCTCCACTTT
. TRBJ2-3 TRBV29-1 . CSGNRGTSTDTQYF TGCAGCGGTAACCGCGGCACTAGCACAGATACGCAGTATTTT
TRBD1 TRBJ2-6 TRBV12-3/TRBV12-4 . CASTLGTGSSGANVLTF TGTGCCAGCACCCTCGGGACAGGGTCCTCTGGGGCCAACGTCCTGACTTTC
. TRBJ1-1 TRBV29-1 . CSVLRGGSGGTEAFF TGCAGCGTTTTGCGGGGAGGCAGTGGGGGCACTGAAGCTTTCTTT
. TRBJ2-3 TRBV12-3/TRBV12-4 few CASSPATPTLTDTQYF TGTGCCAGCAGCCCGGCTACTCCCACCCTCACAGATACGCAGTATTTT